This T cell receptor beta chain appears in the sequencing data of a study of T cell responses to AZD1222 COVID-19 vaccine. About this clone itself: Its antigen is not known.

Study conclusions and caveats: The repertoires were collected only after the peak T cell response. Females outnumbered males among donors, who were mostly white British; clonal diversity was possibly underestimated.

The ends were cut back, 1 base at V and 1 base at J, with 19 bases in the middle. The CDR3 contains 17 residues. Germline V gives CDR1 SQVTM, CDR2 ANQGSEA. Here immunoSEQ multiplex PCR was the method, and the copy in TCRdb shows in-frame clones only, minus some. This table has 150,000 to 200,000 clones, more than 85% appearing once. Sequences were derived from peripheral blood, sampled on day 0 of AZD1222 vaccination. The genes are TRBV29-1 and TRBJ1-2; D not certain. The TCR was taken from an adult in good health. In DNA, the CDR3 is TGCAGCGTTGAAGGGTCGCACAGACCAACTTATAACTATGGCTACACCTTC. Protein sequence: CSVEGSHRPTYNYGYTF. The full variable domain, its missing parts supplied by reference TRBV29-1 and TRBJ1-2, is SAVISQKPSRDICQRGTSLTIQCQVDSQVTMMFWYRQQPGQSLTLIATANQGSEATYESGFVIDKFPISRPNLTFSTLTVSNMSPEDSSIYLCSVEGSHRPTYNYGYTFGSGTRLTVV.